These 6 T cell receptor beta chains came from one sample sequenced in a study of blood T cell repertoires in COVID-19. The repertoire was sequenced with immunoSEQ multiplex PCR; TCRdb's copy has only in-frame clones and lacks some. Of roughly 79,000 clones in the sample, around 90% are singletons; the top ten hold around 6.3%. The sequenced sample consisted of peripheral blood. The receptors were gathered from a woman aged 50 to 60 with acute or convalescent COVID-19.

The CDR3 region is CASSSIGGAGEKLFF. The DNA for the CDR3 is TGTGCCAGCAGCTCCATAGGGGGCGCGGGTGAAAAACTGTTTTTT. The genes are TRBV6-2 or TRBV6-3 and TRBJ1-4, with TRBD1 identical over 7 bases. This CDR3 is 15 amino acids long. Germline V gene data show CDR1 as MNHEY and CDR2 as SVGEGT. Trimming cost V 6 bases and J 7 bases; bases outside gene matches: 11.

As for this clone: An end of the junction differs from the germline gene, which may be a read error. The rearrangement joins TRBV6-2 or TRBV6-3 to TRBJ2-3, with unresolved D. The germline V gene encodes CDR1 MNHEY and CDR2 SVGEGT. There are 13 residues in the CDR3. This chain's CDR3 is CATSPVGTDTQYF. In nucleotides, the CDR3 is TGTGCCACCAGTCCGGTCGGCACAGATACGCAGTATTTT.

This chain uses TRBV6-6 with TRBJ1-1, with D possibly being TRBD1 (5 bases). V lost 2 bases and J 6 bases, leaving 10 bases between the germline ends. Germline lookup yields CDR1 MNHNY and CDR2 SVGAGI (reference sequence). This CDR3 spans 13 amino acids. CDR3 residues: CASSYGATAEAFF. The CDR3 DNA sequence: TGTGCCAGCAGTTACGGGGCAACTGCTGAAGCTTTCTTT.

The chain is built from TRBV4-3 and TRBJ1-4, with a possible D match to TRBD1 (6 bases). V was trimmed by 3 bases and J by 4 bases, leaving 9 bases between them. Per germline, CDR1 LGHNA and CDR2 YSLEER. The CDR3 totals 14 residues. The CDR3 sequence: CASSQGAYNEKLFF. In nucleotides, the CDR3 is TGCGCCAGCAGCCAGGGGGCCTATAATGAAAAACTGTTTTTT.

CDR3 sequence (DNA): TGTGCCAGCAGTGAAAGGGGGGGCGGGAAAACTGAAGCTTTCTTT. The encoded protein is CASSERGGGKTEAFF. V is TRBV2 and J is TRBJ1-1, with D perhaps TRBD1 (6 bases). Germline CDR1 SNHLY, CDR2 FYNNEI. The ends were cut back, 2 bases at V and 5 bases at J, with 15 bases in the middle. The CDR3 has 15 amino acids.

The chain is built from TRBV11-1 and TRBJ1-2, with TRBD1 matching over 9 bases. The ends lost 8 bases at V and 6 bases at J; junction bases unmatched: 4. Germline V gene lookup returns CDR1 SGHAT and CDR2 FQDESV (reference sequence). This CDR3 region has 12 residues. CDR3 DNA: TGTGCCAGCCGGACAGGGGCAGATGGCTACACCTTC. Protein product: CASRTGADGYTF.